The 32 T cell receptor beta chains listed next were all sequenced from one sample in a study of blood T cell repertoires in COVID-19. Libraries were prepared by immunoSEQ multiplex PCR; TCRdb keeps only in-frame clonotypes and omits some of them. Of about 330,000 clones in the sample, about 83% were seen once. The sample consisted of peripheral blood. These receptors were taken from a woman aged 50 to 60 with acute or convalescent COVID-19.

This chain's CDR3 is CASSLPTRDRWEQFF. In DNA form, the CDR3 reads TGTGCCAGCAGTTTACCTACTCGGGACAGGTGGGAGCAGTTCTTC. The chain combines TRBV28 with TRBJ2-1, with 8 bases fitting TRBD1. V dropped 2 bases and J dropped 10; count of bases not matched to a gene: 10. This CDR3 has 15 residues. Germline CDR1 reads MDHEN; CDR2 reads SYDVKM.

The rearrangement joins TRBV27 to TRBJ2-3; TRBD2 aligns across 13 bases. CDR1 and CDR2 from the germline V gene are MNHEY and SMNVEV (reference sequence). V lost 5 bases to trimming and J lost 4 bases; unmatched junction nucleotides: 6. The length of the CDR3 is 16 residues. The CDR3 nucleotides read TGTGCCAGCAGTATTGGACTAGCGGGAGTCCCAGATACGCAGTATTTT. It encodes CASSIGLAGVPDTQYF.

The table lists this clone with a count of one. The chain has TRBV6-1 and TRBJ1-5; D possibly corresponds to TRBD1 (6 bases). This CDR3 spans 15 amino acids. V was trimmed by 2 bases and J by 2 bases, leaving 10 bases between them. In germline, CDR1 is MNHNS, CDR2 SASEGT. The CDR3 loop reads CASSEISGGNQPQHF. The DNA of the CDR3 is TGTGCCAGCAGTGAAATTTCAGGGGGCAATCAGCCCCAGCATTTT.

This clone was detected once. This CDR3 is CATSDTRGSGYEQYF. CDR3 bases: TGTGCCACCAGTGATACCCGGGGGTCGGGCTACGAGCAGTACTTC. J is TRBJ2-7 and V is TRBV24-1, with D maybe TRBD2 (6 bases). The V and J ends lost 3 bases and 3 bases respectively, with 14 bases between them. In germline, CDR1 is KGHDR, CDR2 SFDVKD. This CDR3 is 15 amino acids long.

This clone has a single count. The chain recombines TRBV11-2 with TRBJ2-7; TRBD1 is a possible D gene (5 bases). Germline V gene sequence: CDR1 SGHAT, CDR2 FQNNGV. Deletions cut 2 bases from V and 5 bases from J, with 16 bases between. CDR3 length: 15 amino acids. Here the CDR3 DNA reads TGTGCCAGCAGCTTACTATACTCAGGGTCCCACGAGCAGTACTTC. It encodes CASSLLYSGSHEQYF.

V is TRBV4-1 and J is TRBJ2-3, with TRBD2 matching over 7 bases. Germline assignment: CDR1 MGHRA and CDR2 YSYEKL. V shed 6 bases and J 5 bases; nucleotides not matched to a gene: 14. The CDR3 has 16 amino acids. The CDR3 bases are TGCGCCAGCAGAAAGATCGGAGGGACTACTAGAGATACGCAGTATTTT. Translating gives CASRKIGGTTRDTQYF.

The genes are TRBV6-5 and TRBJ1-1; D might be TRBD1 (6 bases). Deletions cut 6 bases from V and 9 bases from J, with 17 bases between. Germline CDR1 is MNHEY and CDR2 is SVGAGI. The CDR3 has 13 residues. The CDR3 DNA follows: TGTGCCAGCAGACTCCCAACAGGGACGAAAGCTTTCTTT. Translated: CASRLPTGTKAFF.

V and J are TRBV27 and TRBJ1-4; maybe TRBD1 (6 bases). With 3 bases removed from V and 5 bases from J, the gap between germline ends came to 19 bases. Germline lookup yields CDR1 MNHEY and CDR2 SMNVEV (reference sequence). The CDR3 loop spans 17 amino acids. This chain's CDR3 is CASSFVFFGQGNEKLFF. The CDR3 DNA reads TGTGCCAGCAGTTTTGTGTTTTTTGGCCAGGGGAATGAAAAACTGTTTTTT.

The rearrangement uses TRBV6-5 and TRBJ2-3; possibly TRBD1 for D (6 bases). Germline-derived CDR1 and CDR2 are MNHEY and SVGAGI. The V end was cut by 7 bases, the J end by 3 bases, with 11 bases between. The CDR3 contains 13 residues. The CDR3 bases are TGTGCCAGCACAGGGGTGGGGACAGATACGCAGTATTTT. Translation gives CASTGVGTDTQYF.

V usage is TRBV19 and J usage is TRBJ1-1, with 7 bases matching TRBD1. The V gene's germline CDR1 is LNHDA and CDR2 SQIVND (reference sequence). The ends lost 5 bases at V and 3 bases at J; junction bases unmatched: 9. The CDR3 consists of 15 residues. CDR3: CASSPQRGRDTEAFF. CDR3 DNA: TGTGCCAGTAGTCCTCAAAGGGGGCGGGACACTGAAGCTTTCTTT.

This chain uses TRBV7-3 with TRBJ2-6; TRBD1 matches at 7 bases. The CDR3 sequence is 17 residues long. In germline, CDR1 is SGHTA, CDR2 FQGTGA. V trimming: 4 bases; J trimming: 2 bases; junction bases outside the gene matches: 8. As DNA, the CDR3 is TGTGCCAGCAGCTCCCTTCCCGGACAGGCTGGGGCCAACGTCCTGACTTTC. Encoded protein: CASSSLPGQAGANVLTF.

The chain carries TRBV3-1 (or the pseudogene TRBV3-2) and TRBJ1-5; no definite D call. CDR1 and CDR2 (germline): LGHDT, YNNKEL (reference sequence). The V and J ends lost 1 base and 4 bases respectively, with 5 bases between them. The CDR3 covers 13 residues. The CDR3 coding sequence is TGTGCCAGCAGCCAAGCCTTTAATCAGCCCCAGCATTTT. Protein: CASSQAFNQPQHF.

This clone was seen once. This chain joins TRBV7-2 and TRBJ2-2; 8 nucleotides line up with TRBD1. CDR3 length: 16 residues. Germline-derived CDR1 and CDR2 are SGHTA and FQGNSA. Unmatched junction bases numbered 7, after V lost 4 bases and J lost 3 bases. In nucleotides, the CDR3 is TGTGCCAGCAGCTCACCAGGGGGCGTCCACACCGGGGAGCTGTTTTTT. Translated: CASSSPGGVHTGELFF. Drawing the rest from reference TRBV7-2 and TRBJ2-2, the complete variable domain is GAGVSQSPSNKVTEKGKDVELRCDPISGHTALYWYRQSLGQGLEFLIYFQGNSAPDKSGLPSDRFSAERTGGSVSTLTIQRTQQEDSAVYLCASSSPGGVHTGELFFGEGSRLTVL.

The chain recombines TRBV5-1 with TRBJ2-5; 7 positions agree with TRBD2. V lost 4 bases, J lost 5 bases, and 8 bases stayed unmatched. The CDR3 contains 14 residues. CDR1 and CDR2 from the germline V gene are SGHRS and YFSETQ. The CDR3 DNA reads TGCGCCAGCAGCCTGCGGACTAGTCAGGAGACCCAGTACTTC. Amino acids: CASSLRTSQETQYF.

A single count supports this clone. The V gene is TRBV5-4, the J gene TRBJ1-4, with 8 nucleotides matching TRBD1. Germline V CDR1 and CDR2: SGHNT, YYREEE (reference sequence). This CDR3 region has 14 residues. The trim removed 6 bases at V and 5 bases at J, leaving 6 bases unmatched. CDR3 nucleotide sequence: TGTGCCAGCAACTCCGGGACAGGAAATGAAAAACTGTTTTTT. It translates to CASNSGTGNEKLFF. The full variable domain, rest sourced from reference TRBV5-4 and TRBJ1-4, is ETGVTQSPTHLIKTRGQQVTLRCSSQSGHNTVSWYQQALGQGPQFIFQYYREEENGRGNFPPRFSGLQFPNYSSELNVNALELDDSALYLCASNSGTGNEKLFFGSGTQLSVL.

The CDR3 DNA reads as TGCGCCAGCAGCTACGGACTAGCGGGAGATACGCAGTATTTT. It encodes CASSYGLAGDTQYF. The chain carries TRBV5-1 and TRBJ2-3; 11 positions agree with TRBD2. The CDR3 sequence is 14 residues long. Germline loops: CDR1 SGHRS, CDR2 YFSETQ. Losses at the gene ends were 3 bases for V and 5 bases for J; bases not matched to a gene: 2.

This chain links TRBV5-5 with TRBJ2-5, with TRBD2 as a possible D gene (6 bases). The CDR3 is 14 residues long. Germline lookup yields CDR1 SGHKS and CDR2 YYEKEE (reference sequence). Trimming removed 4 bases from V and 1 base from J, with 11 bases in between. CDR3 bases: TGTGCCAGCAGCCCCACTAGCTTCCAAGAGACCCAGTACTTC. Translating it yields CASSPTSFQETQYF.

V and J are TRBV4-2 and TRBJ2-7; perhaps TRBD2 as D (6 bases). The V end was cut by 1 base, the J end by 6 bases, with 13 bases between. The CDR3 contains 14 residues. Germline V CDR1 and CDR2: LGHNA, YNFKEQ. The CDR3 loop is CASSQVPLAIEQYF. DNA for the CDR3: TGTGCCAGCAGCCAAGTACCGCTAGCGATCGAGCAGTACTTC.

The CDR3 DNA follows: TGTGCCAGCAGCCAACAGGATTATTCTGGAAACACCATATATTTT. This encodes CASSQQDYSGNTIYF. This chain uses TRBV9 with TRBJ1-3; tentative D call: TRBD1 (5 bases). The CDR3 has 15 residues. The V end lost 4 bases, the J end lost 1 base, and 12 bases lay between the germline ends. The germline CDR1 and CDR2 sequences are SGDLS and YYNGEE.

The chain couples TRBV19 to TRBJ2-7; D gene uncertain. This CDR3 spans 15 amino acids. V was clipped by 1 base and J by 2 bases, with 12 bases between them. CDR1 LNHDA and CDR2 SQIVND come from the germline V gene (reference sequence). In DNA form, the CDR3 reads TGTGCCAGTAGTATAGTTTTAGGAGCTCCCTACGAGCAGTACTTC. This codes for CASSIVLGAPYEQYF.

This chain uses TRBV7-2 with TRBJ1-5, with 7 bases aligning to TRBD1. The CDR3 length is 14 residues. The V gene's germline CDR1 is SGHTA and CDR2 FQGNSA. V dropped 3 bases and J dropped 4; count of bases not matched to a gene: 3. The CDR3 loop reads CASSLTGKNQPQHF. Here the CDR3 DNA reads TGTGCCAGCAGCTTGACAGGGAAGAATCAGCCCCAGCATTTT.

CDR3 residues: CASSKAPIRDRGDEQFF. The CDR3 DNA follows: TGTGCCAGCAGCAAAGCTCCAATCCGGGACAGGGGGGATGAGCAGTTCTTC. The V gene is TRBV21-1, the J gene TRBJ2-1; TRBD1 reflects the table's D call only, with no check against the DNA. TRBV21-1 is labeled a pseudogene. The CDR3 is made up of 17 amino acids.

The chain joins TRBV28 to TRBJ2-2; 9 nucleotides line up with TRBD1. The junction had 14 bases not matched to a gene; V was cut back by 5 bases and J by 4 bases. The CDR3 loop spans 18 amino acids. Germline values: CDR1 MDHEN, CDR2 SYDVKM. CDR3 protein: CASSPTRWTGAGTGELFF. CDR3 DNA: TGTGCCAGCAGTCCGACCCGTTGGACAGGGGCAGGCACCGGGGAGCTGTTTTTT.

V gene TRBV28 combines with J gene TRBJ2-1; 7 bases line up with TRBD2. The CDR3 runs 16 residues. J was trimmed by 7 bases and V by 6 bases; bases with no gene match: 15. Germline V gives CDR1 MDHEN, CDR2 SYDVKM. Here the CDR3 reads CASSLFGRGLRNEQFF. The CDR3 DNA sequence: TGTGCCAGCAGCCTATTCGGGCGGGGACTACGAAATGAGCAGTTCTTC.

The chain combines TRBV4-3 with TRBJ2-7; 8 bases line up with TRBD1. V was pared by 1 base and J by 2 bases, with 10 bases of the junction left unmatched. The length of the CDR3 is 17 residues. Germline V lookup: CDR1 LGHNA, CDR2 YSLEER. The CDR3 DNA reads as TGCGCCAGCAGCCAAGGGACAGGGAACCCTAGGGCCTACGAGCAGTACTTC. It encodes CASSQGTGNPRAYEQYF.

The chain joins TRBV19 to TRBJ2-3; the D is unclear. The CDR3 spans 13 residues. V was trimmed by 1 base and J by 5 bases, leaving 7 bases between them. Germline CDR1 and CDR2: LNHDA and SQIVND (reference sequence). CDR3 nucleotides: TGTGCCAGTAGTATAGGGCCGAAAGATACGCAGTATTTT. Protein: CASSIGPKDTQYF.

This clone was seen just once. This sequence joins TRBV7-3 and TRBJ1-1; 8 bases are a match to TRBD1. The CDR3 sequence is 13 residues long. Looked up from germline, CDR1 is SGHTA and CDR2 is FQGTGA. J lost 1 base, V lost 8 bases, and 3 bases had no gene match. For the CDR3, the DNA is TGTGCCAGCGGACAGGGTGCGAACACTGAAGCTTTCTTT. Protein product: CASGQGANTEAFF.

The chain has TRBV5-1 and TRBJ1-3; D ambiguous. Per germline, CDR1 SGHRS and CDR2 YFSETQ. V lost 0 bases, J lost 3 bases, and 10 bases lay in between. CDR3 length: 15 amino acids. Written as DNA, the CDR3 is TGCGCCAGCAGCTTGGAGGCGGTACGTGGAAACACCATATATTTT. As protein: CASSLEAVRGNTIYF. The full variable domain, with the rest looked up from reference TRBV5-1 and TRBJ1-3, is KAGVTQTPRYLIKTRGQQVTLSCSPISGHRSVSWYQQTPGQGLQFLFEYFSETQRNKGNFPGRFSGRQFSNSRSEMNVSTLELGDSALYLCASSLEAVRGNTIYFGEGSWLTVV.

The chain recombines TRBV5-1 with TRBJ2-7, with 15 bases lining up with TRBD2. V was clipped by 1 base and J by 7 bases; unmatched bases: 12. Germline values: CDR1 SGHRS, CDR2 YFSETQ. CDR3 length: 18 amino acids. In nucleotides, the CDR3 is TGCGCCAGCAGCTTGAATCCTGGGACTAGCGGGAGGCCCGGAGAGCAGTACTTC. This gives the protein CASSLNPGTSGRPGEQYF.

V is TRBV10-3 and J is TRBJ1-4; no definite D call. Between the trimmed V and J ends, which lost 0 bases and 6 bases, there was a span of 20 bases. The CDR3 is made up of 18 amino acids. Germline V lookup: CDR1 ENHRY, CDR2 SYGVKD. CDR3 in DNA: TGTGCCATCAGTGAGTCAAGAAGGAGCGACGGAGAATATGAAAAACTGTTTTTT. Translating gives CAISESRRSDGEYEKLFF.

The chain recombines TRBV20-1 with TRBJ2-1; 12 bases fit TRBD2. Germline CDR1 DFQATT, CDR2 SNEGSKA (reference sequence). Germline trimming cut 3 bases from V and 12 bases from J; bases unmatched to any gene: 9. CDR3 length equals 14 residues. CDR3 residues: CSASLSSGRAGQFF. Written as DNA, the CDR3 is TGCAGTGCTAGTTTGTCTAGCGGGAGGGCCGGGCAGTTCTTC.

CDR3: CASSFGPMGLDSKNIQYF. The CDR3 nucleotides are TGTGCCAGCAGCTTCGGACCGATGGGACTAGACTCCAAAAACATTCAGTACTTC. The J gene is TRBJ2-4, the V gene TRBV5-6, with 8 bases lining up with TRBD2. The junction had 12 bases not matched to a gene; V was cut back by 2 bases and J by 2 bases. Germline CDR1 SGHDT, CDR2 YYEEEE. The CDR3 is 18 residues long.